A selection of T cell receptor beta chains follows, all from one sample in a study of cytomegalovirus exposure and HLA in healthy donors. Only in-frame clones appear in the TCRdb table, and some are missing; sequencing was by immunoSEQ multiplex PCR. Found here are about 150,000 clones, about 68% of them singletons; the top ten hold roughly 1.4%. The material sequenced was PBMCs. The receptors derive from a man younger than 30 in good health and CMV-seronegative. Each CDR3 is given with its conserved first and last residue. Fields, in order: CDR3 length, V gene, D gene, J gene, clone size, CDR3 protein, CDR3 DNA. D genes are given only for firm matches. Expanded clones get a size class; other rows say once, few or many, or leave the size out.

>17|TRBV7-9|TRBD1|TRBJ1-2|NA
CSSSPTGQGAGTYGYTF
TGTTCCAGCAGCCCCACCGGACAGGGGGCTGGAACCTATGGCTACACCTTC
>14|TRBV27|NA|TRBJ1-4|NA
CASRPRASNEKLFF
TGTGCCAGCAGGCCCCGCGCGTCTAATGAAAAACTGTTTTTT
>13|TRBV4-3|TRBD2|TRBJ2-7|NA
CASSPGRAYEQYF
TGCGCCAGCAGCCCCGGGAGGGCCTACGAGCAGTACTTC
>14|TRBV27|TRBD2|TRBJ2-7|NA
CASSPFGGAYEQYF
TGTGCCAGCAGTCCTTTCGGGGGGGCCTACGAGCAGTACTTC
>13|TRBV6-5|NA|TRBJ1-5|NA
CASAVGGYQPQHF
TGTGCCAGCGCTGTGGGGGGGTACCAGCCCCAGCATTTT
>15|TRBV19|TRBD1|TRBJ2-7|once
CASSVRTGGDHEQYF
TGTGCCAGTAGTGTCAGGACAGGGGGTGATCACGAGCAGTACTTC
>15|TRBV5-1|TRBD2|TRBJ2-7|NA
CASSLWTGGGYEQYF
TGCGCCAGCAGCTTGTGGACGGGAGGGGGGTACGAGCAGTACTTC
>16|TRBV2|NA|TRBJ1-2|NA
CASSEASGGVNYGYTF
TGTGCCAGCAGTGAAGCATCGGGAGGGGTAAACTATGGCTACACCTTC
>16|TRBV15|NA|TRBJ2-6|NA
CATSRREVQGVNVLTF
TGTGCCACCAGCCGTAGGGAGGTACAAGGGGTCAACGTCCTGACTTTC
>13|TRBV6-5|NA|TRBJ2-3|NA
CASSYSQQGRNYF
TGTGCCAGCAGTTACTCACAACAGGGCCGCAACTATTTT
>16|TRBV9|NA|TRBJ1-1|NA
CASSPLILGRNTEAFF
TGTGCCAGCAGCCCGTTGATCTTAGGGAGGAACACTGAAGCTTTCTTT
>15|TRBV9|TRBD2|TRBJ2-7|NA
CASSDGTSGPYEQYF
TGTGCCAGCAGCGACGGGACTAGCGGGCCCTACGAGCAGTACTTC
>13|TRBV11-3|TRBD1|TRBJ2-7|few
CASSGGTGREQYF
TGTGCCAGCAGCGGCGGGACAGGGCGGGAGCAGTACTTC
>13|TRBV15|NA|TRBJ1-4|NA
CATSRDPREKLFF
TGTGCCACCAGCAGAGATCCTCGGGAAAAACTGTTTTTT
>13|TRBV7-9|TRBD1|TRBJ1-2|NA
CASSQTGGYGYTF
TGTGCCAGCAGCCAGACAGGGGGCTATGGCTACACCTTC
>13|TRBV29-1|TRBD1|TRBJ1-3|NA
CSVETGVGNTIYF
TGCAGCGTTGAGACAGGGGTCGGAAACACCATATATTTT
>16|TRBV29-1|TRBD2|TRBJ2-7|few
CSVEDPQAGVGYEQYF
TGCAGCGTTGAAGATCCCCAGGCGGGAGTTGGCTACGAGCAGTACTTC
>12|TRBV2|NA|TRBJ2-7|few
CASSVGPYEQYF
TGTGCCAGCAGCGTGGGGCCCTACGAGCAGTACTTC
>16|TRBV27|TRBD2|TRBJ2-7|NA
CASSRGGGSFSYEQYF
TGTGCCAGCAGCCGGGGGGGCGGGAGCTTCTCCTACGAGCAGTACTTC
>14|TRBV19|TRBD2|TRBJ2-1|once
CASKRLAGGDEQFF
TGTGCCAGTAAGAGGCTAGCGGGGGGCGATGAGCAGTTCTTC
>14|TRBV7-6|TRBD2|TRBJ2-5|NA
CASSLGGGRETQYF
TGTGCCAGCAGCTTAGGGGGCGGGAGGGAGACCCAGTACTTC
>14|TRBV4-3|NA|TRBJ1-2|NA
CATSRGTRNYGYTF
TGCGCCACCTCAAGGGGTACACGGAACTATGGCTACACCTTC
>14|TRBV18|NA|TRBJ1-3|few
CASSPARGLNTIYF
TGTGCCAGCTCCCCAGCACGGGGTCTGAACACCATATATTTT
>14|TRBV5-4|TRBD1|TRBJ1-2|NA
CASSLRQGAPGYTF
TGTGCCAGCAGCCTTCGACAGGGGGCACCTGGCTACACCTTC